This is a list of T cell receptor beta chains from one sample in a study of response to subunit inactivated influenza vaccine. TCRdb processed the RT-PCR reads anew with MiXCR; each CDR3 protein has one entry. The sample carries some 570,000 distinct CDR3 sequences, 11% recorded once. A further study also used this sample, focusing on T cells expressing NK-cell markers.

This sample comprised PBMCs from blood, obtained on the day of vaccination. These receptors were obtained from a man aged 45 to 65 who received an inactivated influenza vaccine. The CDR3 runs from the conserved cysteine through the conserved F or W. The D gene is left open where the match is weak. Size tells how often a clone was seen (once, few, many) or the class of an expanded clone, and some rows leave it out.

j_call clone_size d_call v_call cdr3_nt cdr3_aa
TRBJ2-5 - - TRBV12-3/TRBV12-4 TGTGCCAGCAGTTTTGGTCCCGGGGAGACCCAGTACTTC CASSFGPGETQYF
TRBJ1-5 - TRBD1 TRBV20-1 TGCAGTGCGTCCGGGACAGGGCTCAATCAGCCCCAGCATTTT CSASGTGLNQPQHF
TRBJ1-3 - - TRBV29-1 TGCAGCGTTGTGGGTCAGTACTCTGGAAACACCATATATTTT CSVVGQYSGNTIYF
TRBJ2-5 few TRBD2 TRBV7-6 TGTGCCAGCAGCTTTGGCGGGAGAATGGTAGAGACCCAGTACTTC CASSFGGRMVETQYF
TRBJ2-7 - TRBD1 TRBV6-5 TGTGCCAGCAGTTACTCACAGGGGATCGAGCAGTACTTC CASSYSQGIEQYF
TRBJ2-2 few - TRBV20-1 TGCAGTGCTGCGGGGCTAGGGGGGACCGGGGAGCTGTTTTTT CSAAGLGGTGELFF
TRBJ2-7 - - TRBV5-1 TGCGCCAGCAGCTTCCTAGGGGCGGGGCAGGACGAGCAGTACTTC CASSFLGAGQDEQYF
TRBJ1-1 - - TRBV6-1 TGTGCCAGCAGTGTGGGGGTCATGAACACTGAAGCTTTCTTT CASSVGVMNTEAFF
TRBJ2-7 few - TRBV3-1 TGTGCCAGCAGCCAAGGCGAGGGACGGACATCCTACGAGCAGTACTTC CASSQGEGRTSYEQYF
TRBJ2-1 - TRBD2 TRBV24-1 TGTGCCACCAGTGCGACTAGCGGGATTTATGAGCAGTTCTTC CATSATSGIYEQFF